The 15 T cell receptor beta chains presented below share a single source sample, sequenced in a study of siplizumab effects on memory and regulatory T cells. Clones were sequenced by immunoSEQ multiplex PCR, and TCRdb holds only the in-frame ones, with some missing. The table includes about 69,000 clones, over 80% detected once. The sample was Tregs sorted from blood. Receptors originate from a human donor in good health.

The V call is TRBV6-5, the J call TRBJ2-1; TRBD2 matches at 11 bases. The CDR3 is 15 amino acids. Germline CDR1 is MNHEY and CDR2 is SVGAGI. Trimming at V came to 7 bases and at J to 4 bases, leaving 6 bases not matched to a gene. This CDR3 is CASTRTSGPYNEQFF. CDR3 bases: TGTGCCAGCACCCGGACTAGCGGGCCGTACAATGAGCAGTTCTTC.

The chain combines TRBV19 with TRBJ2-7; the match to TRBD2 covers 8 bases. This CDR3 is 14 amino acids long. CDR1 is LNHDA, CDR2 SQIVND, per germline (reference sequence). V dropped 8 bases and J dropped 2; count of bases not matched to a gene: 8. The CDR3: CASVGRGATYEQYF. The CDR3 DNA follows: TGTGCCAGTGTCGGGAGGGGGGCTACCTACGAGCAGTACTTC.

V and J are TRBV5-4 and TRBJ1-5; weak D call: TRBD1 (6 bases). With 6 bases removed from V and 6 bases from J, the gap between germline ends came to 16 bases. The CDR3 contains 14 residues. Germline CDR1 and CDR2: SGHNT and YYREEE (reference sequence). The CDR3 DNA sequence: TGTGCCAGCACTGTACAGGGTCAGGCTCAGCCCCAGCATTTT. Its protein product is CASTVQGQAQPQHF.

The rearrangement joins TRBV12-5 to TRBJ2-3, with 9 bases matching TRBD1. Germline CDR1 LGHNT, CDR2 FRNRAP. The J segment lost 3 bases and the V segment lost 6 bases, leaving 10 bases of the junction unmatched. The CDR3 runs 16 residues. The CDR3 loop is CASGALPGQGTDTQYF. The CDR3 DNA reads TGTGCTAGTGGCGCCCTTCCGGGACAGGGAACAGATACGCAGTATTTT.

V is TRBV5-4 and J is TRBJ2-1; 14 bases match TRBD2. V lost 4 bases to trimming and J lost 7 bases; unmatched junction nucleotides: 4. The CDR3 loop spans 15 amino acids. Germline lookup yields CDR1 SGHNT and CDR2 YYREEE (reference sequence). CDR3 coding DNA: TGTGCCAGCAGCCCAGGACTAGCGGGAGGAAATGAGCAGTTCTTC. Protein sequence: CASSPGLAGGNEQFF.

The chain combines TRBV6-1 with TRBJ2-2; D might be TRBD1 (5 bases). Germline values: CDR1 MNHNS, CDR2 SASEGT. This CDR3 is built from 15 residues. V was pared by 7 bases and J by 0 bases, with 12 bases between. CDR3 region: CASTADRANTGELFF. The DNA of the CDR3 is TGTGCCAGCACTGCCGACAGAGCGAACACCGGGGAGCTGTTTTTT.

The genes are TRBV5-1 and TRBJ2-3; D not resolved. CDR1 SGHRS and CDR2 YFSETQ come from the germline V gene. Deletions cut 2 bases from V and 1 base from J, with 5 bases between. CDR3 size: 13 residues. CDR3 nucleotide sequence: TGCGCCAGCAGCTTTGGGGGCACAGATACGCAGTATTTT. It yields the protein CASSFGGTDTQYF.

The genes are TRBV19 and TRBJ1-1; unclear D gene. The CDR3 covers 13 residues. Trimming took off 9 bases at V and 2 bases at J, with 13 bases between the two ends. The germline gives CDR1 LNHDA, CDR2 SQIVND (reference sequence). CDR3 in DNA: TGTGCCAGCTCCCCTCACCTTAACACTGAAGCTTTCTTT. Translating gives CASSPHLNTEAFF.

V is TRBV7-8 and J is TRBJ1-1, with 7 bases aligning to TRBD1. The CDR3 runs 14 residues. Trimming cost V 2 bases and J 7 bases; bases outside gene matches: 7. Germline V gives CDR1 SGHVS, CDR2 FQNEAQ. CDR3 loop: CASSLRQGLGEAFF. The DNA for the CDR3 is TGTGCCAGCAGCTTAAGACAGGGATTGGGTGAAGCTTTCTTT.

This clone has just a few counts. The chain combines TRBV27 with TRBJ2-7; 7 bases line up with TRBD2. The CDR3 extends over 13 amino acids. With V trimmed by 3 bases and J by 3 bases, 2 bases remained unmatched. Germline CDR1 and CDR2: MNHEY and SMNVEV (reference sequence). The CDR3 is CASSLGGNYEQYF. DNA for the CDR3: TGTGCCAGCAGTTTGGGAGGGAACTACGAGCAGTACTTC.

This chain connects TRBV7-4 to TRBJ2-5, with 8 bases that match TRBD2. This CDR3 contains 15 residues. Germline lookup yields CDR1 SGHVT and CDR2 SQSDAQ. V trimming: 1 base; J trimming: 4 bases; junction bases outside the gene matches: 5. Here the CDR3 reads CASSLGGLAGETQYF. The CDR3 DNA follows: TGTGCCAGCAGCTTAGGAGGTCTAGCGGGAGAGACCCAGTACTTC.

The CDR3 spells CASSYLAGYEQYF. For the CDR3, the DNA is TGTGCCAGCAGTTACCTAGCGGGCTACGAGCAGTACTTC. This chain joins TRBV6-5 and TRBJ2-7; TRBD2 agrees at 8 bases. The ends lost 2 bases at V and 3 bases at J; junction bases unmatched: 0. The length of the CDR3 is 13 residues. CDR1 is MNHEY and CDR2 is SVGAGI in the germline V gene.

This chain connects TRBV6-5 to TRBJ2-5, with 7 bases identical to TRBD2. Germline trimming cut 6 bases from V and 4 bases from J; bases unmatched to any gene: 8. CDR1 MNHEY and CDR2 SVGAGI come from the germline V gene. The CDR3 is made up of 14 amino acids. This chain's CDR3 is CASRPPASGETQYF. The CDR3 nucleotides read TGTGCCAGCAGGCCGCCAGCTAGCGGAGAGACCCAGTACTTC.

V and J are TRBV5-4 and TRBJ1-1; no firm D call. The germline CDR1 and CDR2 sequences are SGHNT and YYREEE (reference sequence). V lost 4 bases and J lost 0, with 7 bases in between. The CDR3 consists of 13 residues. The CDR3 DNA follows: TGTGCCAGCAGCGCCGATATGAACACTGAAGCTTTCTTT. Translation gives CASSADMNTEAFF.

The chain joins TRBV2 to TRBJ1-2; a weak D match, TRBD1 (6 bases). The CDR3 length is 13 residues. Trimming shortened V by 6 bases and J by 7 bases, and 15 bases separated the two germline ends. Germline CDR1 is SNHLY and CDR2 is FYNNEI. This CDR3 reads CASRFDRRSGYTF. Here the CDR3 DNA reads TGTGCCAGCAGGTTCGACAGGAGATCTGGCTACACCTTC.